This record concerns one T cell receptor (beta chain) sequence. This sample stems from a study of sequential checkpoint blockade in melanoma. Indicated treatment: randomized to nivolumab then ipilimumab (arm A) or the reverse (arm B). CDR1 and CDR2 (germline): MNHEY, SMNVEV (reference sequence). This CDR3 region has 15 residues. Trimming removed 5 bases from V and 1 base from J, with 9 bases in between. The protocol was immunoSEQ multiplex PCR, while the TCRdb copy is restricted to in-frame clones and leaves out a portion. The sample has over 10,000 clones, around 67% seen once. This receptor was taken from a human donor with melanoma. J is TRBJ2-6 and V is TRBV27; weak D call: TRBD2 (6 bases). The source was CD8+ T cells sorted from blood (inferred from file names), collected from a patient given nivolumab and ipilimumab in sequence. This chain's CDR3 is CASSAGRSGANVLTF. For the CDR3, the DNA is TGTGCCAGCAGTGCCGGGAGATCTGGGGCCAACGTCCTGACTTTC.